This T cell receptor beta chain derives from a study of shared clonotypes between healthy human individuals. Turning to the study itself: For every donor, three CD4 naive, three CD4 memory, two CD8 naive and one CD8 memory plates were used.

The donor cohort consisted entirely of Caucasian adults residing in Nashville, Tennessee. Memory CD4+ cells were the fraction left after CD45RA+ naive selection. Trimming pared 1 base from V and 1 base from J, leaving 13 bases between. Germline CDR1 reads MGHRA; CDR2 reads YSYEKL. The CDR3 covers 17 residues. On this clone: Antigen unknown.

Findings of the study overall: Depth was large, yet rarefaction showed that sorted-subset sequencing was incomplete.

The table came from immunoSEQ multiplex PCR; TCRdb's copy has only in-frame clones and leaves some out. Among about 2.5 million clones listed, around 90% were seen once. The specimen sequenced was naive CD4+ T cells from PBMCs. Subset specified: CD45RA+ positively selected. The gene calls are TRBV4-1 and TRBJ2-2; D is unresolved. This receptor was taken from a man aged 18 to 29 in good health. Some clones in this sample may be carry-over from other donors' samples. The CDR3 spells CASSQVGRPGNTGELFF. In DNA, the CDR3 is TGCGCCAGCAGCCAAGTTGGCAGGCCAGGGAACACCGGGGAGCTGTTTTTT.